Following are 16 T cell receptor beta chains from one sample sequenced in a study of spatial heterogeneity in lung cancer. TCRdb re-called the 5' RACE reads through MiXCR, storing one row per CDR3 protein. Here the sample spans 39,000 or so distinct CDR3 sequences, approximately 3.1% being singletons. Time point defined: sample taken at primary tumor resection. The source material was normal lung tissue next to the tumor, sampled at surgery. Receptor source: a male donor with early-stage non-small cell lung cancer.

The table lists this clonotype with many counts. The chain recombines TRBV5-1 with TRBJ2-6, with a weak D call TRBD1 (5 bases). Germline CDR1 SGHRS, CDR2 YFSETQ. The V end was cut by 6 bases, the J end by 0 bases, with 10 bases between. CDR3 size: 15 residues. The DNA for the CDR3 is TGCGCCAGCAAGACAGTGCCCTCTGGGGCCAACGTCCTGACTTTC. It specifies CASKTVPSGANVLTF.

About this clonotype: A much bigger clone sits one base away, suggesting this may be a read error. The genes are TRBV2 and TRBJ1-2; 7 bases are shared with TRBD1. The CDR3 has 15 residues. V lost 5 bases, J lost 5 bases, and 11 bases stayed unmatched. Germline CDR1 is SNHLY and CDR2 is FYNNEI. As DNA, the CDR3 is TGTGCCAGCAGTAACACCGGGACAGAAAGATATGGCTACACCTTC. Protein product: CASSNTGTERYGYTF.

The table lists this clonotype with many counts. V is TRBV7-8 and J is TRBJ1-5; no definite D call. The CDR3 length is 13 residues. The germline CDR1 and CDR2 sequences are SGHVS and FQNEAQ. V lost 6 bases and J lost 3, with 9 bases in between. The CDR3 DNA reads as TGTGCCAGCAGGTTGAACCCCAATCAGCCCCAGCATTTT. Translation gives CASRLNPNQPQHF. Supplemented by reference TRBV7-8 and TRBJ1-5, the full variable domain reads GAGVSQSPRYKVAKRGQDVALRCDPISGHVSLFWYQQALGQGPEFLTYFQNEAQLDKSGLPSDRFFAERPEGSVSTLKIQRTQQEDSAVYLCASRLNPNQPQHFGDGTRLSIL.

This clonotype showed up many times. This rearrangement joins TRBV6-6 to TRBJ1-5; weak D call: TRBD1 (5 bases). This CDR3 has 16 amino acids. Per the germline V gene, CDR1 is MNHNY and CDR2 is SVGAGI (reference sequence). Trimming left V 2 bases short and J 1 base short, with 12 bases between. The CDR3 nucleotides are TGTGCCAGCAGTTACACCCTCCGGGACAGCAATCAGCCCCAGCATTTT. This gives the protein CASSYTLRDSNQPQHF.

There are many counts of this clonotype. The rearrangement uses TRBV6-5 and TRBJ1-6; D ambiguous. CDR3 length equals 14 residues. Trimming took off 6 bases at V and 7 bases at J, with 13 bases between the two ends. The germline V gene encodes CDR1 MNHEY and CDR2 SVGAGI. In DNA form, the CDR3 reads TGTGCCAGCAGCCGAGAATACAAGAATTCACCCCTCCACTTT. Encoded protein: CASSREYKNSPLHF.

This clonotype showed up many times. The chain recombines TRBV7-2 with TRBJ2-1, with D unclear. V lost 1 base to trimming and J lost 3 bases, with 7 bases between them. In germline, CDR1 is SGHTA, CDR2 FQGNSA. The CDR3 extends over 14 amino acids. The CDR3 nucleotides are TGTGCCAGCAGCTTAGACTGGAGCTACAATGAGCAGTTCTTC. This gives the protein CASSLDWSYNEQFF.

This clonotype was detected ten times or more. This chain connects TRBV27 to TRBJ2-1; 7 bases are shared with TRBD1. Germline trimming cut 6 bases from V and 9 bases from J; bases unmatched to any gene: 8. CDR1 is MNHEY, CDR2 SMNVEV, per germline (reference sequence). The CDR3 sequence is 13 residues long. Here the CDR3 DNA reads TGTGCCAGCAGGACGACAGGGACGGGTGAGCAGTTCTTC. The encoded protein is CASRTTGTGEQFF.

This clonotype was picked up many times. CDR3 DNA sequence: TGCGCCAGCAGCCAAGATAGAGGGACAGGGTTCCAGCCCCAGCATTTT. Translated, it gives CASSQDRGTGFQPQHF. This chain uses TRBV4-3 with TRBJ1-5; 9 nucleotides align to TRBD1. CDR1 is LGHNA, CDR2 YSLEER, per germline. Trimming cost V 0 bases and J 7 bases; bases outside gene matches: 7. CDR3 length: 16 residues.

The chain couples TRBV7-2 to TRBJ2-7, with a weak D call TRBD2 (5 bases). CDR1 is SGHTA, CDR2 FQGNSA, per germline. The V gene lost 1 base and the J gene lost 2 bases, with 12 bases spanning the gap. CDR3 length equals 15 residues. This CDR3 reads CASSLGRPTTYEQYF. The CDR3, as DNA: TGTGCCAGCAGCTTAGGAAGGCCGACTACCTACGAGCAGTACTTC.

Ten or more counts support this clonotype. This chain uses TRBV7-6 with TRBJ1-1, with D perhaps TRBD1 (6 bases). Per germline, CDR1 SGHVS and CDR2 FNYEAQ. The CDR3 has 14 residues. Trimming cost V 3 bases and J 4 bases, with 12 bases left between them. As DNA, the CDR3 is TGTGCCAGCAGCTTGATGGGGGCTCTCACTGAAGCTTTCTTT. Translated: CASSLMGALTEAFF.

This clonotype was seen many times. The chain has TRBV27 and TRBJ1-2; maybe TRBD1 (5 bases). This CDR3 contains 15 residues. Trimming removed 1 base at V and 6 bases at J, with 15 bases between. Germline V gene sequence: CDR1 MNHEY, CDR2 SMNVEV (reference sequence). The CDR3 reads CASSLFSRGVNGYTF. The DNA for the CDR3 is TGTGCCAGCAGTTTATTTTCCCGGGGGGTGAATGGCTACACCTTC.

Many counts were recorded for this clonotype. V gene TRBV9 combines with J gene TRBJ1-2; D gene uncertain. The CDR3 extends over 16 amino acids. Germline V gives CDR1 SGDLS, CDR2 YYNGEE. The ends were cut back, 4 bases at V and 4 bases at J, with 20 bases in the middle. CDR3 coding DNA: TGTGCCAGCAGCACCACAATAGGTACGACGGTCTATGGCTACACCTTC. Amino acids: CASSTTIGTTVYGYTF.

This clonotype was counted ten times or more. The gene calls are TRBV18 and TRBJ2-4, with TRBD2 matching over 11 bases. There are 16 residues in the CDR3. CDR1 is KGHSH and CDR2 is LQKENI in the germline V gene. V shed 5 bases, J shed 3 bases, and the junction held 6 bases outside the gene matches. CDR3 region: CASSTTSGSNKNIQYF. The CDR3 DNA follows: TGTGCCAGCTCAACTACTAGCGGGAGCAACAAAAACATTCAGTACTTC.

The table lists this clonotype with many counts. This chain uses TRBV11-2 with TRBJ2-3; 10 bases match TRBD2. The CDR3 is 16 residues long. CDR1 and CDR2 (germline): SGHAT, FQNNGV. V lost 1 base to trimming and J lost 9 bases; unmatched junction nucleotides: 10. The CDR3 protein is CASSLGASGGVGTQYF. The DNA for the CDR3 is TGTGCCAGCAGCTTAGGGGCTAGCGGGGGAGTAGGAACGCAGTATTTT.

The sample holds a few counts of this clonotype. The chain employs TRBV28 and TRBJ1-4; 7 bases fit TRBD1. The junction had 12 bases not matched to a gene; V was cut back by 2 bases and J by 6 bases. The V gene's germline CDR1 is MDHEN and CDR2 SYDVKM. The CDR3 consists of 17 residues. The CDR3 here is CASSLGIPTGRHEKLFF. In DNA form, the CDR3 reads TGTGCCAGCAGTTTAGGAATCCCGACAGGGCGGCATGAAAAACTGTTTTTT.

This clonotype is judged medium-sized. This rearrangement joins TRBV28 to TRBJ1-5; D gene unclear. CDR3 size: 16 residues. Germline V lookup: CDR1 MDHEN, CDR2 SYDVKM. V gave up 3 bases and J gave up 0 bases, with 12 bases separating them. This chain's CDR3 is CASSFLSSYSNQPQHF. CDR3 bases: TGTGCCAGCAGTTTTCTGTCCAGTTATAGCAATCAGCCCCAGCATTTT.